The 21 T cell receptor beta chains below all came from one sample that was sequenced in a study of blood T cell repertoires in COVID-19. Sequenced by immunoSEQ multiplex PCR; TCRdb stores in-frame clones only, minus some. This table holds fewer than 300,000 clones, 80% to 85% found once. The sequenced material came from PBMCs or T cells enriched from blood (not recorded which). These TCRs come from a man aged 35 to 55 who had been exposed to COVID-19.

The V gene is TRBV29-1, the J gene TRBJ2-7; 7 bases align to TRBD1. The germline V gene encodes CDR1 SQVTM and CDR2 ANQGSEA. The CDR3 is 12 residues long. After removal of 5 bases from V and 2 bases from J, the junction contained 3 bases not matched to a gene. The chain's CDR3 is CSVSTGTYEQYF. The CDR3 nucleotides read TGCAGCGTTTCGACAGGGACCTACGAGCAGTACTTC.

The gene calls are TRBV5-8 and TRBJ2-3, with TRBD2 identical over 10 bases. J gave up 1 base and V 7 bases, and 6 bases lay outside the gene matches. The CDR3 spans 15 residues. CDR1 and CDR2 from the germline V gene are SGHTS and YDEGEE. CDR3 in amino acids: CASDLAGVGTDTQYF. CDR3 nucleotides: TGTGCCAGCGACCTAGCGGGAGTTGGCACAGATACGCAGTATTTT. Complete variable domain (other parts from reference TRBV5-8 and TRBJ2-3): EAGVTQSPTHLIKTRGQQATLRCSPISGHTSVYWYQQALGLGLQFLLWYDEGEERNRGNFPPRFSGRQFPNYSSELNVNALELEDSALYLCASDLAGVGTDTQYFGPGTRLTVL.

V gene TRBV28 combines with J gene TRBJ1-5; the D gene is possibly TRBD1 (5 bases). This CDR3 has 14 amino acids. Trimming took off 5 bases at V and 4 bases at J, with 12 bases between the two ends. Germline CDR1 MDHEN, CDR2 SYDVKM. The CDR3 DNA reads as TGTGCCAGCAGTAAAGACAGAAATAATCAGCCCCAGCATTTT. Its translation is CASSKDRNNQPQHF.

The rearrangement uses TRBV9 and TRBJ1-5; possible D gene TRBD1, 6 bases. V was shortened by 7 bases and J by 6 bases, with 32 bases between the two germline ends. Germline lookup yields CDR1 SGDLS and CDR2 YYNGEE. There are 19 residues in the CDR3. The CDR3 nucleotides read TGTGCCAGCCAGATGGGTCCCGCCCAGGGGTTATTATTCGGTCAGCCCCAGCATTTT. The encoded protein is CASQMGPAQGLLFGQPQHF.

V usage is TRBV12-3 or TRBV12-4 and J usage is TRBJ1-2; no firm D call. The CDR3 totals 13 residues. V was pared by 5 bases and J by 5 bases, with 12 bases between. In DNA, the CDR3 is TGTGCCAGCAGTGAGAGGATTCCATATGGCTACACCTTC. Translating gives CASSERIPYGYTF.

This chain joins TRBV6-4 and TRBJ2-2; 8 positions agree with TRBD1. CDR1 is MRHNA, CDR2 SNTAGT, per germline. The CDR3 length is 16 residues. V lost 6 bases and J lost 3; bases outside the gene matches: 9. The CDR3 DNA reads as TGTGCCAGCAGAGCCAGGGGGCTAGGTGACACCGGGGAGCTGTTTTTT. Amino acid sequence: CASRARGLGDTGELFF.

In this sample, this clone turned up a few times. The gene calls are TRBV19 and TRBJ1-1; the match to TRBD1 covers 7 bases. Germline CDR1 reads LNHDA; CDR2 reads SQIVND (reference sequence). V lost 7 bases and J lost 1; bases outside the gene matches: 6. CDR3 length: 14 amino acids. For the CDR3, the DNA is TGTGCCAGTATGCTGGGACAGACGAACACTGAAGCTTTCTTT. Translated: CASMLGQTNTEAFF. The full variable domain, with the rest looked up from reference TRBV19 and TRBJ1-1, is DGGITQSPKYLFRKEGQNVTLSCEQNLNHDAMYWYRQDPGQGLRLIYYSQIVNDFQKGDIAEGYSVSREKKESFPLTVTSAQKNPTAFYLCASMLGQTNTEAFFGQGTRLTVV.

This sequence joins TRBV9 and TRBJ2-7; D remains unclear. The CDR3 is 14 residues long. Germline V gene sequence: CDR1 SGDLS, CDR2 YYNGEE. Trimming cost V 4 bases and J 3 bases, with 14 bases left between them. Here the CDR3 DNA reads TGTGCCAGCAGCCTAGAGTACAGAAACTACGAGCAGTACTTC. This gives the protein CASSLEYRNYEQYF.

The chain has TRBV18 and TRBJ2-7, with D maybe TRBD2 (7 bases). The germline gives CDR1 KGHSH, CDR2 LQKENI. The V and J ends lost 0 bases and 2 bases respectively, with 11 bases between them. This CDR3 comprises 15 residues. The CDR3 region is CASSPPGGRTYEQYF. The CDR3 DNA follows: TGTGCCAGCTCACCACCGGGGGGGCGGACCTACGAGCAGTACTTC.

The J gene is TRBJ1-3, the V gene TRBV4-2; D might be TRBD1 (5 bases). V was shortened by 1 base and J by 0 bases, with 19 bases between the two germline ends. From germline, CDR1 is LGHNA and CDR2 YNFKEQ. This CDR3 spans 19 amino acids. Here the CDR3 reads CASSQVVFRRGTSGNTIYF. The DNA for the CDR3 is TGTGCCAGCAGCCAAGTGGTTTTTAGACGCGGGACCTCTGGAAACACCATATATTTT.

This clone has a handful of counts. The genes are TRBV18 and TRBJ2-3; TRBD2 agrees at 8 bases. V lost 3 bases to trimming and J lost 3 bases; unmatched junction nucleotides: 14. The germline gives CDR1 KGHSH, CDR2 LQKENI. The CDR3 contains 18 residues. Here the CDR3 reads CASSPNAAGTRVTDTQYF. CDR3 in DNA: TGTGCCAGCTCACCTAACGCAGCCGGGACTAGGGTAACAGATACGCAGTATTTT.

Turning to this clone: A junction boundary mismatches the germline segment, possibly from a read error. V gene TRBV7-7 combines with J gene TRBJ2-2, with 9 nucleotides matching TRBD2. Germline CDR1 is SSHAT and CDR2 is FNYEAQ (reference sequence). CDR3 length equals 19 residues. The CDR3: CASSFGVAGAGPNTGELFF. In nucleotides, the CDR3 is TGTGCTAGCAGCTTCGGGGTAGCGGGAGCGGGGCCAAACACCGGGGAGCTGTTTTTT. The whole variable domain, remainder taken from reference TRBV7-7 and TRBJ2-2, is GAGVSQSPRYKVTKRGQDVTLRCDPISSHATLYWYQQALGQGPEFLTYFNYEAQPDKSGLPSDRFSAERPEGSISTLTIQRTEQRDSAMYRCASSFGVAGAGPNTGELFFGEGSRLTVL.

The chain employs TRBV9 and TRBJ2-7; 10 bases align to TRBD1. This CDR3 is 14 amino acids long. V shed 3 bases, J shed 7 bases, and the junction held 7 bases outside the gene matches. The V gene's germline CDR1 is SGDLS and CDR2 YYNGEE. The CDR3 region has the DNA TGTGCCAGCAGCGCCAGACAGGGGGCCGAGGAGCAGTACTTC. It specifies CASSARQGAEEQYF. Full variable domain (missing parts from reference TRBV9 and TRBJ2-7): DSGVTQTPKHLITATGQRVTLRCSPRSGDLSVYWYQQSLDQGLQFLIQYYNGEERAKGNILERFSAQQFPDLHSELNLSSLELGDSALYFCASSARQGAEEQYFGPGTRLTVT.

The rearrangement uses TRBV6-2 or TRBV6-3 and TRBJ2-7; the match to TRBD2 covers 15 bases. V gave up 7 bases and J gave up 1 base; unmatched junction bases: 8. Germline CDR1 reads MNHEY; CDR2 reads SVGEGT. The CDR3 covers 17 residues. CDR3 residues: CASNPGLAGGISYEQYF. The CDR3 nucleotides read TGTGCCAGCAACCCGGGACTAGCGGGAGGTATTTCCTACGAGCAGTACTTC.

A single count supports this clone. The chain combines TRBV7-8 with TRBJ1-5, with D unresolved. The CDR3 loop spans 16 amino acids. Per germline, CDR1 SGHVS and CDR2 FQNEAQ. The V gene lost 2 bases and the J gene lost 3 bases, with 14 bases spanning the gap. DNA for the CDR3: TGTGCCAGCAGCTTAAATGAGGGCGTGATCAATCAGCCCCAGCATTTT. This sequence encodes CASSLNEGVINQPQHF.

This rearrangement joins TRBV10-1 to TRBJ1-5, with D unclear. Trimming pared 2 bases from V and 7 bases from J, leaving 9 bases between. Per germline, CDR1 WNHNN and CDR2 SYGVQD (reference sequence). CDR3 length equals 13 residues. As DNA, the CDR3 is TGCGCCAGCAGTGAGATTTTCGGGCAGCCCCAGCATTTT. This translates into CASSEIFGQPQHF.

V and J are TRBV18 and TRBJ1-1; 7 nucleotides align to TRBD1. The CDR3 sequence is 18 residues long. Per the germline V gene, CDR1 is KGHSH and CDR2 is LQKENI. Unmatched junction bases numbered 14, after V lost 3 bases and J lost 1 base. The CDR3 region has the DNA TGTGCCAGCTCACCTTCCTCAGGCGGGACAGCCTCGAACACTGAAGCTTTCTTT. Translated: CASSPSSGGTASNTEAFF.

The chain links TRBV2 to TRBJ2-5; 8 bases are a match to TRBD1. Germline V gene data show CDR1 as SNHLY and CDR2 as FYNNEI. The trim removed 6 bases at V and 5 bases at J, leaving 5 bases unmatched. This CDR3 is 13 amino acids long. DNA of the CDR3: TGTGCCAGCAGCGGACAGGGAAGGGAGACCCAGTACTTC. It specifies CASSGQGRETQYF.

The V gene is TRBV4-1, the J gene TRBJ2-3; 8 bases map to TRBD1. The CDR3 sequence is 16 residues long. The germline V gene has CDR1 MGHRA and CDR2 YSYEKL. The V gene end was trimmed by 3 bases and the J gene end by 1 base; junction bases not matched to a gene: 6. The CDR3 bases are TGCGCCAGCAGCCAGCCCGGACAGGGAGGCACAGATACGCAGTATTTT. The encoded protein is CASSQPGQGGTDTQYF.

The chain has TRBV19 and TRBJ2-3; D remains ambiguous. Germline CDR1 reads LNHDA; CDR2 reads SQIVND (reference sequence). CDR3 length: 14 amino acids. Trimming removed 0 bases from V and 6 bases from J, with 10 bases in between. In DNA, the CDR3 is TGTGCCAGTAGTATAGATGTGCTTGGCGATACGCAGTATTTT. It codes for CASSIDVLGDTQYF.

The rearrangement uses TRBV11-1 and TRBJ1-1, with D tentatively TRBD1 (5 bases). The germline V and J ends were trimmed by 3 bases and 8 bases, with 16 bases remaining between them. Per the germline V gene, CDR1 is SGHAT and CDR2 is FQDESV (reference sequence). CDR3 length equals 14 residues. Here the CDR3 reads CASSFFGAPEEAFF. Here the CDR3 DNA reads TGTGCCAGCAGCTTTTTTGGGGCCCCAGAGGAAGCTTTCTTT.